This section outlines one T cell receptor beta chain sequence together with its context. This sample is drawn from a study of identical twins. MiXCR, run by TCRdb on the 5' RACE reads, gives a single entry per CDR3 protein. Of 420,000 or so distinct CDR3 sequences in the sample, less than 20% were seen once. This CDR3 contains 16 residues. With 3 bases clipped from V and 5 bases from J, the junction kept 7 bases outside the gene matches. CDR1 and CDR2 (germline): MGHRA, YSYEKL. The clonotype originates from a man aged 50-59 years in good health. The sequenced sample consisted of naive T cells sorted from blood. The chain uses TRBV4-1 and TRBJ2-3; TRBD2 matches 11 bases. The CDR3, as DNA: TGCGCCAGCAGCCAGGTAGCGGGGGGGCCTTTAGATACGCAGTATTTT. It encodes CASSQVAGGPLDTQYF.